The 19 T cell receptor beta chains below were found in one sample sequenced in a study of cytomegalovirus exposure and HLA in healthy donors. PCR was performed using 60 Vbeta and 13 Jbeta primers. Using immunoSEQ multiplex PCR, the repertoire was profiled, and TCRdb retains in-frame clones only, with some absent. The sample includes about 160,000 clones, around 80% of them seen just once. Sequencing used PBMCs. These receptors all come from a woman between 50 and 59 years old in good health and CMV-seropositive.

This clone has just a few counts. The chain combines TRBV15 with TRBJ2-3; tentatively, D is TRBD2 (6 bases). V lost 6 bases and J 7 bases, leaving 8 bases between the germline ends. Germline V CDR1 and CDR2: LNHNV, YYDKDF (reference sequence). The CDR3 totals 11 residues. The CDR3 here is CATSRENTQYF. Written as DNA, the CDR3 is TGTGCCACCAGTCGGGAGAATACGCAGTATTTT.

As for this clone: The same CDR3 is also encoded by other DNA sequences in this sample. Here the CDR3 reads CASSSGQGNTEAFF. Here the CDR3 DNA reads TGTGCCAGCAGTTCGGGACAGGGGAACACTGAAGCTTTCTTT. The genes are TRBV6-6 and TRBJ1-1, with 9 nucleotides matching TRBD1. The V and J ends lost 4 bases and 1 base, in that order; junction bases with no gene match: 1. Per germline, CDR1 MNHNY and CDR2 SVGAGI (reference sequence). This CDR3 region has 14 residues.

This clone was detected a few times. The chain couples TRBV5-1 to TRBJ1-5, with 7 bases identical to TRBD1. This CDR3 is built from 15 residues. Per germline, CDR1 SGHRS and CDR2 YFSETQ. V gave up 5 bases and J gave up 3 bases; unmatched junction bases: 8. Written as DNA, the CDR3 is TGCGCCAGCAGTTGGGTAGGGGGCAACAATCAGCCCCAGCATTTT. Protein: CASSWVGGNNQPQHF.

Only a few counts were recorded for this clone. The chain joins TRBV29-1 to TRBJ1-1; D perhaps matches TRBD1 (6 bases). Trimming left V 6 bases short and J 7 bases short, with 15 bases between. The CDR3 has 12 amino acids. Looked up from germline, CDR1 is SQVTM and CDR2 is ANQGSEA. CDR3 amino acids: CSVDDRTFEAFF. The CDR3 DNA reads TGCAGCGTGGATGACAGGACCTTTGAAGCTTTCTTT. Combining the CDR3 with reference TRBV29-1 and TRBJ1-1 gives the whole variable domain SAVISQKPSRDICQRGTSLTIQCQVDSQVTMMFWYRQQPGQSLTLIATANQGSEATYESGFVIDKFPISRPNLTFSTLTVSNMSPEDSSIYLCSVDDRTFEAFFGQGTRLTVV.

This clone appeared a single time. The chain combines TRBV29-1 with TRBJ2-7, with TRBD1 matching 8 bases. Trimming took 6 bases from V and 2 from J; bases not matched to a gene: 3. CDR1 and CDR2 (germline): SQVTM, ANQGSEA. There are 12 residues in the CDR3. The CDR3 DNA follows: TGCAGCGTATTGACAGGGGCCTACGAGCAGTACTTC. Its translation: CSVLTGAYEQYF.

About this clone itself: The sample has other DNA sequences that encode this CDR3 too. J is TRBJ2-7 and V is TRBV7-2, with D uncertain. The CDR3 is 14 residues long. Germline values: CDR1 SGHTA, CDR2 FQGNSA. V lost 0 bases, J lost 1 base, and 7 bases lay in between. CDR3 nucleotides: TGTGCCAGCAGCTTAGCGGCAGGTTCCTACGAGCAGTACTTC. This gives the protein CASSLAAGSYEQYF.

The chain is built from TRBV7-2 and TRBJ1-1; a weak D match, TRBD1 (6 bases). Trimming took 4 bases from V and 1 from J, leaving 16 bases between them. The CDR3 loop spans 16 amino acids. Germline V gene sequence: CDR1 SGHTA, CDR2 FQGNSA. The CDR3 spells CASSYLGIQGNTEAFF. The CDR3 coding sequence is TGTGCCAGCAGCTATCTAGGGATACAGGGGAACACTGAAGCTTTCTTT. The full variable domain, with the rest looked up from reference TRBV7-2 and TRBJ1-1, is GAGVSQSPSNKVTEKGKDVELRCDPISGHTALYWYRQSLGQGLEFLIYFQGNSAPDKSGLPSDRFSAERTGGSVSTLTIQRTQQEDSAVYLCASSYLGIQGNTEAFFGQGTRLTVV.

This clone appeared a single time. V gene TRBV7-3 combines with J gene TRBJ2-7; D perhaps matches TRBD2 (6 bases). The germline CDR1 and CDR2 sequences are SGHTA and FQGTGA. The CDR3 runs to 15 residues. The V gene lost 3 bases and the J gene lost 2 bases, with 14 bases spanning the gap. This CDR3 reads CASSFAGSPPYEQYF. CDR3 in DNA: TGTGCCAGCAGCTTCGCCGGGAGTCCCCCCTACGAGCAGTACTTC.

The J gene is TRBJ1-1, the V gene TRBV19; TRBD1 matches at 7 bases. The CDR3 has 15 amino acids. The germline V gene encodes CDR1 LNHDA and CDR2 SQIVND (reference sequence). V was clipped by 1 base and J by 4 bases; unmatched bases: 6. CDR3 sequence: CASSIVGGGSTEAFF. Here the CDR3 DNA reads TGTGCCAGTAGTATAGTAGGGGGCGGATCCACTGAAGCTTTCTTT.

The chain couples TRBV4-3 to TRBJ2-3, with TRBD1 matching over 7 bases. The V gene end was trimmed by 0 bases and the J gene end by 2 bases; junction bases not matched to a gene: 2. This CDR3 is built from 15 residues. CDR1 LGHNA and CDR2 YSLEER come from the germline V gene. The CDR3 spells CASSQEDRVTDTQYF. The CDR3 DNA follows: TGCGCCAGCAGCCAAGAAGACAGGGTCACAGATACGCAGTATTTT.

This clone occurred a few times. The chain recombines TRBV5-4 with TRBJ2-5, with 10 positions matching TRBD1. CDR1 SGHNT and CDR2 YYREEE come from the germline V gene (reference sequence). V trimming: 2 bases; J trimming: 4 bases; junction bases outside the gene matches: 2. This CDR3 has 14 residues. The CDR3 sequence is CASSLRQGAETQYF. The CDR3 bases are TGTGCCAGCAGCTTAAGACAGGGGGCAGAGACCCAGTACTTC.

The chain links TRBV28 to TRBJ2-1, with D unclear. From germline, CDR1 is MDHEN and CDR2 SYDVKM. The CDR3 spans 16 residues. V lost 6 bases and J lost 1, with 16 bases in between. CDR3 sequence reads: CASRPATLGSYNEQFF. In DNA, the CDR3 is TGTGCCAGCAGACCCGCCACGCTCGGGTCCTACAATGAGCAGTTCTTC.

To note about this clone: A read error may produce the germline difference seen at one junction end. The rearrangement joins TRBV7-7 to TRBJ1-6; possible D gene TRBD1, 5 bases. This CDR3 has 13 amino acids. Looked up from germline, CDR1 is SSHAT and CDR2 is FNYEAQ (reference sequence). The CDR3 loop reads CASSQTENSPLHF. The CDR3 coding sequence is TGTGCTAGCAGTCAGACAGAAAATTCACCCCTCCACTTT.

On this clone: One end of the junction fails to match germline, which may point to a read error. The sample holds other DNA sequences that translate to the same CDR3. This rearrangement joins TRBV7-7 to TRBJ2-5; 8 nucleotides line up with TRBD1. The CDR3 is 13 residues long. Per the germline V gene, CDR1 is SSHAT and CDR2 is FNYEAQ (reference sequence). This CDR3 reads CASSSTGAETQYF. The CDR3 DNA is TGTGCTAGCAGTTCGACAGGGGCCGAGACCCAGTACTTC.

The CDR3 sequence is CASSLQGNTIYF. The CDR3 DNA follows: TGTGCCAGCAGCTTACAGGGAAACACCATATATTTT. The chain employs TRBV25-1 and TRBJ1-3; D is uncertain. Trimming left V 6 bases short and J 4 bases short, with 7 bases between. CDR1 is MGHDK, CDR2 SYGVNS, per germline. The CDR3 contains 12 residues.

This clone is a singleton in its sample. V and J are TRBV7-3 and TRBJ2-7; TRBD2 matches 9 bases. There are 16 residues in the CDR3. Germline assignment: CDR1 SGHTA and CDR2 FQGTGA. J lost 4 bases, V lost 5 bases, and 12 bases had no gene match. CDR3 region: CASSLNPGLASYEQYF. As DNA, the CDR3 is TGTGCCAGCAGCCTGAATCCGGGACTAGCAAGTTACGAGCAGTACTTC.

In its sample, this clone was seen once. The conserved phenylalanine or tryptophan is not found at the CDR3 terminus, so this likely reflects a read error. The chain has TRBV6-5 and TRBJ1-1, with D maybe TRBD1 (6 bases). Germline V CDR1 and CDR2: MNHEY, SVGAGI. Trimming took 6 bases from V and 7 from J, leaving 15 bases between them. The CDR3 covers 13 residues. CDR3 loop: CASRRSDSLEAFL. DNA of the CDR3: TGTGCCAGCAGGCGCTCGGACAGTCTTGAAGCTTTCCTT.

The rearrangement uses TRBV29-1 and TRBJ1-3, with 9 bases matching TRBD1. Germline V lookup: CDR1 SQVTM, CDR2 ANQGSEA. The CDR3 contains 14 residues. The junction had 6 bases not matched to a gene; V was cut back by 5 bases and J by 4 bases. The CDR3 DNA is TGCAGCGTTCGCGGGACAGGGAAGGGAAACACCATATATTTT. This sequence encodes CSVRGTGKGNTIYF.

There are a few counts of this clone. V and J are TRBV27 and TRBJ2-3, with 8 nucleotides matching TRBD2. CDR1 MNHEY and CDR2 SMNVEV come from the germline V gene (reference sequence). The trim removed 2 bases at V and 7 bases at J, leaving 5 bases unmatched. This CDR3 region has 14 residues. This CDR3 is CASSLGLAGNTQYF. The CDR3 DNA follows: TGTGCCAGCAGTTTAGGGCTAGCGGGCAATACGCAGTATTTT.